This is a list of T cell receptor beta chains from one sample in a study of blood T cells in healthy people across ages. MiXCR was run by TCRdb on the 5' RACE reads, yielding one entry per CDR3 protein. The table lists roughly 800,000 distinct CDR3 sequences, approximately 25% of them singletons. These sequences were also reported in another study, on T cells of mothers and their children.

Sequences were obtained from blood. The receptors stem from a boy aged 5-17 years in good health. The CDR3 runs from the conserved cysteine through the conserved F or W. A D gene is named only where the DNA matches it firmly. Only part of the rows carry a size: once, few, many, or a class if the clone is expanded.

-	TRBV5-6	-	TRBJ2-5	CASSLYGIQETQYF	TGTGCCAGCAGCTTGTACGGGATTCAAGAGACCCAGTACTTC
few	TRBV29-1	-	TRBJ1-2	CSVIRDNYGYTF	TGCAGCGTGATTAGGGATAACTATGGCTACACCTTC
-	TRBV5-6	TRBD1	TRBJ2-5	CASSLGQGPKTQYF	TGTGCCAGCAGCTTGGGACAGGGGCCAAAGACCCAGTACTTC
-	TRBV4-2	TRBD1	TRBJ2-1	CASSHLRPGTAKYNEQFF	TGTGCCAGCAGCCACTTACGCCCGGGGACAGCGAAGTACAATGAGCAGTTCTTC
-	TRBV7-2	-	TRBJ1-5	CASSLGGGISQPQHF	TGTGCCAGCAGCTTAGGGGGGGGGATTAGTCAGCCCCAGCATTTT
few	TRBV14	TRBD1	TRBJ2-5	CASSQFEGAWGTQYF	TGTGCCAGCAGCCAATTCGAGGGGGCTTGGGGGACCCAGTACTTC
few	TRBV2	-	TRBJ2-7	CASSESWGSYEQYF	TGTGCCAGCAGTGAATCCTGGGGTTCCTACGAGCAGTACTTC
few	TRBV7-9	-	TRBJ2-1	CASTTDSYQFF	TGTGCCAGCACCACGGACTCTTACCAGTTCTTC
-	TRBV7-2	TRBD1	TRBJ2-1	CASSLDRPDEQFF	TGTGCCAGCAGCTTGGACAGGCCGGATGAGCAGTTCTTC
few	TRBV24-1	TRBD1	TRBJ2-1	CATSDLSKGATNEQFF	TGTGCCACCAGTGACCTCTCGAAGGGGGCTACGAATGAGCAGTTCTTC
-	TRBV5-1	TRBD1	TRBJ1-5	CASSGDRRGF	TGCGCCAGCAGCGGGGACAGGCGGGGTTTT
few	TRBV29-1	-	TRBJ2-4	CSGGSGPENIQYF	TGCAGCGGGGGAAGTGGCCCCGAAAACATTCAGTACTTC
-	TRBV2	-	TRBJ2-6	CASSVIATGANVLTF	TGTGCCAGCAGCGTTATAGCTACTGGGGCCAACGTCCTGACTTTC
many	TRBV28	TRBD2	TRBJ2-7	CASSSPGLSYEQYF	TGTGCCAGCAGTTCCCCGGGACTAAGTTACGAGCAGTACTTC
many	TRBV28	-	TRBJ2-4	CASSLIGQTENIQYF	TGTGCCAGCAGTTTAATAGGACAGACCGAAAACATTCAGTACTTC
-	TRBV29-1	TRBD2	TRBJ2-1	CSAGRREGNEQFF	TGCAGCGCCGGGCGTCGGGAGGGCAATGAGCAGTTCTTC
few	TRBV20-1	-	TRBJ2-4	CSARDLTIWYIQYF	TGCAGTGCTAGAGATTTGACAATATGGTACATTCAGTACTTC
few	TRBV11-2	TRBD2	TRBJ2-7	CASSLLAGDVYEQYF	TGTGCCAGCAGCTTACTAGCGGGGGATGTCTACGAGCAGTACTTC
few	TRBV6-2/TRBV6-3	-	TRBJ2-7	CASRRREDGGYEQYF	TGTGCCAGCAGAAGGAGGGAGGACGGGGGCTACGAGCAGTACTTC
few	TRBV20-1	-	TRBJ1-2	CSARSPVDYGYTF	TGCAGTGCTAGATCCCCGGTGGACTATGGCTACACCTTC
-	TRBV5-1	-	TRBJ2-3	CASSLKVTLDTQYF	TGCGCCAGCAGCTTAAAGGTCACCCTAGATACGCAGTATTTT
-	TRBV20-1	-	TRBJ2-7	CSARETGIGIYEQYF	TGCAGTGCTAGAGAAACCGGGATAGGGATCTACGAGCAGTACTTC
-	TRBV7-3	-	TRBJ2-7	CASSPQGRFEQYF	TGTGCCAGCAGCCCCCAGGGGCGGTTCGAGCAGTACTTC
-	TRBV25-1	-	TRBJ1-1	CASSEGGNTEAFF	TGTGCCAGCAGTGAAGGCGGGAACACTGAAGCTTTCTTT
few	TRBV20-1	-	TRBJ2-1	CSAPPDRDYQFF	TGCAGTGCGCCTCCTGACCGGGATTACCAGTTCTTC
-	TRBV7-8	TRBD2	TRBJ2-1	CASSLTSGNHNEQFF	TGTGCCAGCAGCTTAACTAGCGGGAACCACAATGAGCAGTTCTTC
few	TRBV28	-	TRBJ2-1	CTSSSNEQFF	TGTACCAGCAGTTCGAATGAGCAGTTCTTC
-	TRBV4-3	TRBD2	TRBJ2-1	CASSQDVLAGGNNNEQFF	TGCGCCAGCAGCCAGGATGTTCTAGCGGGGGGGAATAACAATGAGCAGTTCTTC
-	TRBV7-9	TRBD1	TRBJ2-2	CASGTGRNGELFF	TGTGCCAGCGGGACAGGGAGAAACGGGGAGCTGTTTTTT
-	TRBV5-1	-	TRBJ1-2	CASSPLGDYGYTF	TGCGCCAGCAGCCCCCTCGGGGACTATGGCTACACCTTC
-	TRBV12-3/TRBV12-4	-	TRBJ2-5	CASSLTGNVTQYF	TGTGCCAGCAGTTTAACAGGGAATGTGACCCAGTACTTC
few	TRBV12-3/TRBV12-4	TRBD1	TRBJ2-7	CASSPRTGPSYEQYF	TGTGCCAGCAGCCCAAGGACAGGACCCTCCTACGAGCAGTACTTC
-	TRBV12-3/TRBV12-4	-	TRBJ1-5	CASSLEREDQPQHF	-
many	TRBV5-1	TRBD2	TRBJ2-1	CASSLAGSSYNEQFF	TGTGCCAGTAGTCTAGCGGGGAGCTCCTACAATGAGCAGTTCTTC
-	TRBV7-3	TRBD2	TRBJ2-3	CASSSLAGGGTDTQYF	TGTGCCAGCAGCTCCCTGGCGGGGGGCGGCACAGATACGCAGTATTTT
-	TRBV28	TRBD2	TRBJ2-5	CASSVPGLAGIAYQETQYF	TGTGCCAGCAGTGTACCGGGACTAGCGGGAATAGCTTACCAAGAGACCCAGTACTTC
many	TRBV5-1	TRBD2	TRBJ2-2	CASSPGLASTGELFF	TGCGCCAGCAGCCCGGGACTAGCGAGCACCGGGGAGCTGTTTTTT
-	TRBV13	TRBD1	TRBJ1-2	CASSQTGISYGYTF	TGTGCCAGCAGCCAGACAGGGATCAGCTATGGCTACACCTTC
-	TRBV12-3/TRBV12-4	-	TRBJ2-1	CASSSLTASSYNEQFF	TGTGCCAGCAGTTCCCTGACTGCGAGCTCCTACAATGAGCAGTTCTTC
-	TRBV6-2/TRBV6-3	-	TRBJ2-2	CASSPPPFMNTGELFF	TGTGCCAGCAGTCCCCCCCCATTTATGAACACCGGGGAGCTGTTTTTT
-	TRBV28	TRBD2	TRBJ2-4	CASSLLAGAPEDIQYF	TGTGCCAGCAGTTTATTAGCGGGAGCCCCCGAGGACATTCAGTACTTC
-	TRBV5-5	-	TRBJ1-4	CASSSRGREKLFF	TGTGCCAGCAGCTCCAGGGGTCGGGAAAAACTGTTTTTT
few	TRBV2	-	TRBJ2-3	CASSRGRGASETDTQYF	TGTGCCAGCAGCAGGGGACGGGGGGCCTCAGAGACAGATACGCAGTATTTT
few	TRBV12-3/TRBV12-4	TRBD1	TRBJ2-2	CASRSQGVLTGELFF	TGTGCCAGCAGATCACAGGGGGTCTTGACCGGGGAGCTGTTTTTT
once	TRBV10-3	TRBD1	TRBJ2-1	CAISAPGQGDNEQFF	TGTGCCATCAGTGCCCCGGGACAGGGGGATAATGAGCAGTTCTTC
-	TRBV12-5	-	TRBJ2-7	CAGGLWESYEQYF	TGTGCTGGTGGTTTATGGGAATCCTACGAGCAGTACTTC
-	TRBV7-9	-	TRBJ1-1	CASSWVGTEAFF	TGTGCCAGCAGCTGGGTGGGCACTGAAGCTTTCTTT
-	TRBV5-1	TRBD1	TRBJ1-4	CASSLGQGLLSEKLFF	TGCGCCAGCAGCTTGGGACAGGGGCTTTTAAGTGAAAAACTGTTTTTT
few	TRBV13	-	TRBJ2-4	CASSLAGEMGIQYF	TGTGCCAGCAGCTTAGCTGGGGAGATGGGCATTCAGTACTTC